This TCR beta chain was documented in a study of T-cell memory formation after mild COVID-19. About this clonotype itself: The antigen is unknown.

Overall study findings and caveats: For contracting clones, CD4+ ones sat mainly in CM and EM, CD8+ in EMRA. Second-wave clones with a day 37 peak had unconfirmed SARS-CoV-2 specificity.

CDR3 length: 19 amino acids. Germline loops: CDR1 LNHNV, CDR2 YYDKDF (reference sequence). V dropped 5 bases and J dropped 3 bases, with 25 bases sitting between them. TCRdb re-called the 5' RACE reads through MiXCR, storing one row per CDR3 protein. The sample lists roughly 410,000 distinct CDR3 sequences; more than 20% were seen once. The V call is TRBV15, the J call TRBJ2-2; perhaps D is TRBD1 or TRBD2 (6 bases each). The material sequenced was PBMCs or a T cell subset sorted from them (not recorded which). The clonotype was recovered from an adult woman who had mild COVID-19 (a few samples of this study predate the infection). Cell type and time point are not known. Here the CDR3 DNA reads TGTGCCACCAGCGGACCGGAGGGGCGAACAGGGAAGGACACCGGGGAGCTGTTTTTT. Protein product: CATSGPEGRTGKDTGELFF.